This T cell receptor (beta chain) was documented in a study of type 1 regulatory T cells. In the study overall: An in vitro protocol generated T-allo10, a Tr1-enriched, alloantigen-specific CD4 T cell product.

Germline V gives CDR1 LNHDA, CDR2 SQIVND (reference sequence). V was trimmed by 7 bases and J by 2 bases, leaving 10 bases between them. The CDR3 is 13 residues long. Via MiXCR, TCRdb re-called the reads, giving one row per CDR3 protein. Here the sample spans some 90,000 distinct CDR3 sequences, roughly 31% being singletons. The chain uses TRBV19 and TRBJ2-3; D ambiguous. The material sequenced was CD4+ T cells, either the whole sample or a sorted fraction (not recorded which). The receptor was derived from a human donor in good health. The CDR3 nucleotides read TGTGCCAGTATGGGCAGGAACACAGATACGCAGTATTTT. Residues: CASMGRNTDTQYF.